The text below deals with one TCR beta chain. The target antigen is unknown. This specimen comes from a study of graft-versus-host responses after intestinal transplantation. Study information: Those transplanted obtained multivisceral, liver-intestinal, or isolated intestinal grafts. Tacrolimus plus steroids were given to all recipients for around three years, preceded by anti-thymocyte globulin induction. Regarding the study as a whole: Circulating GvH clones peaking coincided with falling HvG clones soon after transplant.

Per the germline V gene, CDR1 is SQVTM and CDR2 is ANQGSEA. J lost 1 base, V lost 8 bases, and 4 bases had no gene match. The CDR3 extends over 12 amino acids. Only in-frame clones appear in the TCRdb table, and some are missing; sequencing was by immunoSEQ multiplex PCR. The sample contains tens of thousands of clones, roughly 90% of which appear only once. The source was unstimulated CD4+ T cells sorted from spleen or lymph node cells, collected before intestinal transplant. The J gene is TRBJ1-1, the V gene TRBV29-1, with TRBD1 identical over 7 bases. This clonotype was obtained from a human donor who received an intestinal transplant. CDR3 nucleotide sequence: TGCAGCACAGGGACAGCGAACACTGAAGCTTTCTTT. Protein sequence: CSTGTANTEAFF.